This T cell receptor beta chain was recovered during a study of CD8+ T cells in alopecia areata (dated by TCRdb to 2016 to 2019). General notes on the study: The treated patients took part in an open-label pilot trial in which moderate-to-severe alopecia areata was treated with oral tofacitinib at 5 to 10 mg twice daily. Patients stayed on tofacitinib for 6 to 18 months and then had 6 months of follow-up off drug so that delayed response and recurrence could be assessed. The study used high-throughput TCRbeta sequencing to examine T cell clonal expansion in alopecia areata, in both the C3H/HeJ mouse model and human patients. In humans, TCRbeta sequencing was performed on scalp tissue and on sorted CD4+ and CD8+ peripheral blood T cells from healthy controls and from patients with patchy or totalis/universalis alopecia areata. Biopsies were taken from tofacitinib-treated patients at baseline and at 4 and 24 weeks of treatment, and a later scalp biopsy was taken in several of the tofacitinib-treated patients. Clonality in the scalp was compared among normal scalp (n=4), patchy alopecia areata scalp (n=8), and alopecia totalis/universalis scalp (n=8). RNA was extracted with the PAXgene miRNA kit for fixed scalp, the miRNeasy kit for PBMCs, and the RNeasy kit for mouse skin. TCRbeta CDR3 regions were amplified by immunoSEQ multiplex PCR with 35 Vbeta forward and 13 Jbeta reverse primers.

The full study reports these points: Lesional scalp, especially in alopecia totalis/universalis, showed higher clonality and more expanded CD8+ clones than normal scalp, suggesting antigenic drive. Shared TCR sequences between patients were less evident than in mice, which may be partly attributable to HLA diversity in the patient population. Unlike mouse skin, which is dominated by gammadelta T cells, normal human skin has resident alphabeta T cells that are also sequenced, and this complicates analysis of the scalp TCR repertoire.

Regarding this clone: The antigen this receptor binds is unknown. Base quality data are lacking; no much larger clone is found one base away.

Receptor libraries were prepared by the immunoSEQ multiplex PCR assay. To provide template for TCR sequencing, every sample had RNA extracted and reverse transcribed into cDNA. First-strand cDNA was synthesized using SuperScript III with a 2:1 mix of oligo-dT and random hexamers. A synthetic immune receptor repertoire was used to gauge amplification bias, and whatever bias remained was removed computationally. From the authors' description of their analysis: Raw reads were preprocessed to remove errors, and CDR3 was defined by IMGT conventions from the conserved cysteine to phenylalanine. Clonality was computed as 1 minus the Shannon entropy, with the entropy normalized by log2 of the number of productive unique TCRs. Whether each scalp clone was CD4 or CD8 was inferred by checking scalp TCRbeta sequences against the CD4 and CD8 repertoires from sorted blood. What TCRdb holds here is the immuneACCESS table cut down to in-frame rearrangements. Part of the clones is not present; checked against another copy, under half of the missing clones reflect an unresolved V gene, and the others are unexplained. That table furnishes V, J and clone size, whereas the DNA furnished D and trimming. This sample holds more than 100,000 clones; approximately 58% were observed only once. The top ten hold 4.5% of the sample.

The label giving this sample's time point can be read as: baseline before oral tofacitinib. Peripheral blood and lesional scalp punch biopsies were obtained from patients with alopecia areata. PBMCs were isolated by density centrifugation and stained for CD3, CD4 and CD8, and CD4+ and CD8+ T cells were sorted on a FACSAria. Including cysteine and phenylalanine, the CDR3 has 16 amino acids. The retained sequence is limited to the CDR3, 48 bases, with the frame set at the first base. The germline V gene sets CDR1 to SQVTM and CDR2 to ANQGSEA. The junction shows trimming of 4 bases on V and 4 bases on J, and the gene matches do not reach 13 bases of it.

The specimen comprised CD4+ T cells sorted from blood, sampled at week 0. The chain employs TRBV29-1 and TRBJ2-5; 9 of the junction bases match TRBD1. The TCR was taken from a human donor with alopecia areata. The DNA sequence is as follows: TGCAGCGTTGGGACTGGGACAGGGTTATTTGGAGAGACCCAGTACTTC. This is translated as CSVGTGTGLFGETQYF.